One sample yielded the 2 T cell receptor beta chains listed below, sequenced in a study of T cell responses to AZD1222 COVID-19 vaccine. Clones were sequenced by immunoSEQ multiplex PCR, and TCRdb holds only the in-frame ones, with some missing. The table has 100,000 to 140,000 clones, around 90% seen once. The sample consisted of peripheral blood, taken on day 0 of AZD1222 vaccination. Every receptor here comes from an adult in good health.

The chain joins TRBV19 to TRBJ2-7, with 10 bases matching TRBD2. Germline CDR1 reads LNHDA; CDR2 reads SQIVND (reference sequence). V lost 5 bases and J lost 3; bases outside the gene matches: 4. The CDR3 contains 14 residues. In DNA form, the CDR3 reads TGTGCCAGTAGTTGGACTAGCGGAGGCTACGAGCAGTACTTC. As protein: CASSWTSGGYEQYF.

V and J are TRBV28 and TRBJ1-1; a possible D gene is TRBD1 (5 bases). There are 13 residues in the CDR3. Germline-derived CDR1 and CDR2 are MDHEN and SYDVKM. Trimming removed 6 bases at V and 5 bases at J, with 13 bases between. CDR3 DNA: TGTGCCAGCAGCCGACGGGGGTATACTGAAGCTTTCTTT. This gives the protein CASSRRGYTEAFF.